The following is a T cell receptor (beta chain) sequence with its context. Its antigen has not been determined. No base-level quality is on record; no much larger clone is a single base apart. The CDR3 regions of human TCRbeta chains were analyzed by immunosequencing. Per the original workflow: TCRs in the repertoires were matched against a reference library of SARS-CoV-2-specific TCRs that had been generated with the MIRA antigen-specificity platform. Breadth was defined as the fraction of unique TCRs that were SARS-CoV-2-associated, and depth was defined as the fraction of total T cells that were SARS-CoV-2-associated. Using the MIRA data, each spike-specific TCR was mapped to the spike region that the TCR reacts to and placed in a CD4 or CD8 class. Log10-transformed breadth and depth values were compared by one-way ANOVA with Sidak's multiple comparisons tests. The table comes from immuneACCESS by way of TCRdb, which keeps in-frame sequences with V and J called. Part of the clones is missing from these tables; in studies checked, under half for an unresolved V gene and the rest for unknown reasons. Clone size and V and J calls were adopted from that table, with D and trimming inferred from the DNA. This sample comprises 130,000 to 150,000 clones, under 95% of them detected only once. The ten most abundant clones make up under 2% of the sample.

This entry comes from a study of T cell responses to AZD1222 COVID-19 vaccine (dated by TCRdb to about 2021). Study-level background: AZD1222 recipients with second doses at about 4 weeks or about 12 weeks were pooled, because spike-specific TCR depth and breadth did not differ between schedules. TCR sequencing was performed for more than 230 trial participants, of whom 200 to 220 were given two doses of AZD1222 and some 26 were given two doses of MenACWY control vaccine. Trial participants were enrolled by age into 18-55, 56-69 and 70-plus year subgroups, with roughly 150, 30 and 60 TCR-sequenced participants respectively.

The study at large found these results: CD4 TCRs associated with the vaccine covered the entire spike protein, and the dominant responses were in regions 160-218 and 743-854. Participants were mostly white British, with more females than males. The authors suggested clonal diversity may have been underestimated. In the small 56-69-year group, the increase in depth fell short of significance, most likely because of low power. Because no samples from the day 14 peak response were available, repertoires could be characterized only after the peak T cell response. Reportedly, close to half of the unique spike-specific TCRs recognized epitopes lying outside the regions that are mutated in the B.1.351 and B.1.1.7 variants. Conclusions about previously exposed vaccinees are limited because only a handful of AZD1222 recipients were SARS-CoV-2 seropositive at baseline. Spike-specific TCR breadth and depth rose significantly after two AZD1222 doses compared with day 0 and with MenACWY recipients.

The time point label, as the study defines it: baseline before first vaccination. Samples from vaccinated people were obtained from the UK trials COV001 and COV002, which included a single-blind randomized controlled phase 2/3 trial of AZD1222 (ChAdOx1 nCoV-19) in healthy adults. Trial participant PBMC samples were collected at day 0 and day 28 after the second dose for TCRbeta chain sequencing. From its cysteine to its phenylalanine, the CDR3 spans 12 amino acids. Only the CDR3 part of the read is kept: 36 bases, read in frame from the first base. Based on the germline V gene, the CDR1 and CDR2 sequences are SQVTM and ANQGSEA. At the junction V is shortened by 1 base and J by 8 bases, with 9 bases in between.

This specimen was peripheral blood, taken on day 0 of AZD1222 vaccination. This receptor chain uses TRBV29-1 and TRBJ2-1; the D gene identity is not certain. This clonotype was obtained from an adult in good health. The CDR3 is CSVEVSGHEQFF. The nucleotide sequence is TGCAGCGTTGAAGTTTCAGGACATGAGCAGTTCTTC.